The 26 T cell receptor beta chains below come from one sample, sequenced in a study of shared clonotypes between healthy human individuals. Generated by immunoSEQ multiplex PCR, the TCRdb table keeps only in-frame clones and is missing some. Of millions of clones in the sample, about 92% were seen once. Positively selected for CCR7, the CD45RO-negative cells used as naive CD8 cells excluded terminally differentiated effector memory CD45RA+ cells. The specimen sequenced was naive CD8+ T cells from PBMCs. The receptors originated from a man aged 18 to 29 in good health. Some clones in this sample may be carry-over from other donors' samples.

The chain couples TRBV19 to TRBJ1-1; unclear D gene. CDR3 size: 14 residues. V lost 7 bases and J 3 bases, leaving 15 bases between the germline ends. Germline V CDR1 and CDR2: LNHDA, SQIVND (reference sequence). CDR3 region: CASKRDTYHTEAFF. CDR3 bases: TGTGCCAGTAAAAGAGACACTTACCACACTGAAGCTTTCTTT.

The chain recombines TRBV27 with TRBJ2-2, with D perhaps TRBD1 (5 bases). CDR1 and CDR2 (germline): MNHEY, SMNVEV (reference sequence). V was clipped by 2 bases and J by 3 bases, with 10 bases between them. This CDR3 is 15 amino acids long. The CDR3 spells CASSLSAGYTGELFF. The CDR3 region has the DNA TGTGCCAGCAGTTTAAGTGCAGGGTACACCGGGGAGCTGTTTTTT.

The genes are TRBV30 and TRBJ2-1; 7 bases map to TRBD2. CDR3 length: 16 amino acids. Germline CDR1 reads GTSNPN; CDR2 reads SVGIG (reference sequence). V lost 3 bases and J lost 5; bases outside the gene matches: 13. CDR3: CAWSLQWASGDNEQFF. CDR3 bases: TGTGCCTGGAGCCTACAATGGGCTAGCGGCGACAATGAGCAGTTCTTC.

This chain joins TRBV5-1 and TRBJ2-7; TRBD2 agrees at 14 bases. The ends lost 6 bases at V and 5 bases at J; junction bases unmatched: 19. Germline CDR1 reads SGHRS; CDR2 reads YFSETQ. This CDR3 comprises 19 residues. The CDR3 DNA is TGCGCCAGCATCCCGACGGCGACTAGCGGGAGGGATTGGGACGACGAGCAGTACTTC. The encoded protein is CASIPTATSGRDWDDEQYF.

The chain carries TRBV7-9 and TRBJ1-1; 11 bases are shared with TRBD1. Germline CDR1 and CDR2: SEHNR and FQNEAQ (reference sequence). V dropped 3 bases and J dropped 6; count of bases not matched to a gene: 15. The CDR3 runs to 18 residues. The chain's CDR3 is CASSLAGTGGLFPSEAFF. CDR3 nucleotides: TGTGCCAGCAGCTTGGCCGGGACAGGGGGTTTGTTCCCCTCTGAAGCTTTCTTT.

The chain has TRBV30 and TRBJ2-7; TRBD2 matches 7 bases. CDR1 GTSNPN and CDR2 SVGIG come from the germline V gene (reference sequence). The length of the CDR3 is 13 residues. J gave up 4 bases and V 0 bases, and 3 bases lay outside the gene matches. CDR3 sequence: CAWSVMGGYEQYF. The CDR3 coding sequence is TGTGCCTGGAGTGTAATGGGGGGGTACGAGCAGTACTTC. Full variable domain (outside the CDR3, taken from reference TRBV30 and TRBJ2-7): SQTIHQWPATLVQPVGSPLSLECTVEGTSNPNLYWYRQAAGRGLQLLFYSVGIGQISSEVPQNLSASRPQDRQFILSSKKLLLSDSGFYLCAWSVMGGYEQYFGPGTRLTVT.

The rearrangement uses TRBV29-1 and TRBJ2-5, with 7 positions matching TRBD2. V was pared by 4 bases and J by 2 bases, with 10 bases of the junction left unmatched. The CDR3 sequence is 15 residues long. CDR1 and CDR2 (germline): SQVTM, ANQGSEA. The DNA of the CDR3 is TGCAGCGTTGTACCAAGACTAGCTTGGCAAGAGACCCAGTACTTC. Residues: CSVVPRLAWQETQYF.

The chain recombines TRBV15 with TRBJ1-4, with D hard to call. CDR3 length equals 16 residues. The germline V gene encodes CDR1 LNHNV and CDR2 YYDKDF (reference sequence). V lost 0 bases and J lost 0, with 8 bases in between. The CDR3 here is CATSRDRDATNEKLFF. The CDR3, as DNA: TGTGCCACCAGCAGAGACAGAGACGCAACTAATGAAAAACTGTTTTTT.

The chain is built from TRBV7-3 and TRBJ2-2, with D hard to call. The CDR3 is 18 residues long. V lost 5 bases and J 7 bases, leaving 26 bases between the germline ends. Germline values: CDR1 SGHTA, CDR2 FQGTGA. CDR3 in amino acids: CASSPSNWGGLGRGELFF. DNA for the CDR3: TGTGCCAGCAGCCCTTCCAACTGGGGTGGGCTAGGACGCGGGGAGCTGTTTTTT. Variable domain in full (rest from reference TRBV7-3 and TRBJ2-2): GAGVSQTPSNKVTEKGKYVELRCDPISGHTALYWYRQSLGQGPEFLIYFQGTGAADDSGLPNDRFFAVRPEGSVSTLKIQRTERGDSAVYLCASSPSNWGGLGRGELFFGEGSRLTVL.

The gene calls are TRBV28 and TRBJ2-3, with D perhaps TRBD2 (6 bases). Between the trimmed V and J ends, which lost 5 bases and 1 base, there was a span of 10 bases. This CDR3 is 14 amino acids long. The germline CDR1 and CDR2 sequences are MDHEN and SYDVKM. The CDR3 loop reads CASSVAGRTDTQYF. The DNA of the CDR3 is TGTGCCAGCAGTGTGGCGGGACGCACAGATACGCAGTATTTT. Full variable domain (missing parts from reference TRBV28 and TRBJ2-3): DVKVTQSSRYLVKRTGEKVFLECVQDMDHENMFWYRQDPGLGLRLIYFSYDVKMKEKGDIPEGYSVSREKKERFSLILESASTNQTSMYLCASSVAGRTDTQYFGPGTRLTVL.

The CDR3 sequence is CASSYLAGNLQETQYF. The CDR3 DNA is TGTGCCAGCAGTTATTTAGCAGGGAACCTCCAAGAGACCCAGTACTTC. V and J are TRBV6-5 and TRBJ2-5; D perhaps matches TRBD1 (5 bases). V lost 3 bases, J lost 1 base, and 15 bases lay in between. The CDR3 spans 16 residues. CDR1 and CDR2 from the germline V gene are MNHEY and SVGAGI.

Details on this clone: Other nucleotide sequences in the sample specify the same CDR3. This chain uses TRBV6-6 with TRBJ1-5; D is ambiguous. From germline, CDR1 is MNHNY and CDR2 SVGAGI (reference sequence). This CDR3 comprises 11 residues. Trimming removed 5 bases at V and 3 bases at J, with 2 bases between. Here the CDR3 reads CASSTNQPQHF. The CDR3 DNA reads TGTGCCAGCAGTACCAATCAGCCCCAGCATTTT.

The chain carries TRBV27 and TRBJ1-2; D is undetermined. V dropped 0 bases and J dropped 3 bases, with 8 bases sitting between them. CDR3 length equals 14 residues. Germline V CDR1 and CDR2: MNHEY, SMNVEV (reference sequence). The CDR3 bases are TGTGCCAGCAGTTTATCGCAGACCTACTATGGCTACACCTTC. Amino acid sequence: CASSLSQTYYGYTF.

This rearrangement joins TRBV27 to TRBJ2-7; tentative D call: TRBD1 (6 bases). V was clipped by 0 bases and J by 2 bases, with 17 bases between them. CDR1 is MNHEY, CDR2 SMNVEV, per germline (reference sequence). The CDR3 is 17 amino acids. Here the CDR3 reads CASSLSLGAGVPYEQYF. In DNA form, the CDR3 reads TGTGCCAGCAGTTTATCGCTGGGCGCAGGGGTACCCTACGAGCAGTACTTC.

This chain connects TRBV7-8 to TRBJ2-1; possibly TRBD2 for D (6 bases). The germline gives CDR1 SGHVS, CDR2 FQNEAQ. V was shortened by 5 bases and J by 4 bases, with 15 bases between the two germline ends. The CDR3 extends over 15 amino acids. The CDR3 loop reads CASSVTGVVYNEQFF. The CDR3 DNA reads TGTGCCAGCAGCGTCACGGGAGTGGTTTACAATGAGCAGTTCTTC.

The rearrangement joins TRBV7-9 to TRBJ2-3; 9 bases agree with TRBD2. The germline CDR1 and CDR2 sequences are SEHNR and FQNEAQ (reference sequence). The V segment lost 5 bases and the J segment 1 base; nucleotides outside the gene matches: 4. The CDR3 has 15 amino acids. The CDR3 DNA sequence: TGTGCCAGCAGCCAATTAGCGGGGGGCACAGATACGCAGTATTTT. Its translation: CASSQLAGGTDTQYF.

The chain recombines TRBV13 with TRBJ1-1; TRBD1 matches at 7 bases. Germline lookup yields CDR1 PRHDT and CDR2 FYEKMQ (reference sequence). V was clipped by 0 bases and J by 0 bases; unmatched bases: 4. CDR3 length: 16 residues. As DNA, the CDR3 is TGTGCCAGCAGCTTAGGGGGACAGAATATGAACACTGAAGCTTTCTTT. Translating gives CASSLGGQNMNTEAFF.

This clone was found a few times. This chain joins TRBV19 and TRBJ1-3; D call uncertain. Germline V gives CDR1 LNHDA, CDR2 SQIVND (reference sequence). With 5 bases removed from V and 7 bases from J, the gap between germline ends came to 18 bases. This CDR3 has 15 residues. CDR3 residues: CASSPLREIWNTIYF. The CDR3 DNA follows: TGTGCCAGTAGTCCCTTGAGGGAGATTTGGAACACCATATATTTT.

This chain connects TRBV29-1 to TRBJ2-5; 9 nucleotides align to TRBD2. The DNA end favors TRBJ2-7, so the J call may be wrong. This CDR3 has 15 residues. The germline gives CDR1 SQVTM, CDR2 ANQGSEA. The CDR3, as DNA: TGCAGCGTTGAAGACCCAACTAGCGGGTTGGACGAGCAGTACTTC. This translates into CSVEDPTSGLDEQYF.

The chain recombines TRBV28 with TRBJ1-5; TRBD1 might be the D (5 bases). The CDR3 consists of 13 residues. Germline assignment: CDR1 MDHEN and CDR2 SYDVKM. Trimming shortened V by 6 bases and J by 7 bases, and 13 bases separated the two germline ends. DNA for the CDR3: TGTGCCAGCAGCCCCAGGGTGGGACAGCCCCAGCATTTT. This translates into CASSPRVGQPQHF.

The gene calls are TRBV18 and TRBJ2-1; no clear D gene. V shed 2 bases and J shed 8 bases, with 7 bases lying between them. The CDR3 sequence is 12 residues long. From germline, CDR1 is KGHSH and CDR2 LQKENI. This chain's CDR3 is CASSPNGYEQFF. The CDR3 DNA reads as TGTGCCAGCTCACCAAACGGGTATGAGCAGTTCTTC.

The chain uses TRBV7-6 and TRBJ2-5; D possibly corresponds to TRBD1 (6 bases). V dropped 4 bases and J dropped 0 bases, with 12 bases sitting between them. The CDR3 runs 15 residues. Germline assignment: CDR1 SGHVS and CDR2 FNYEAQ. The CDR3, as DNA: TGTGCCAGCAGCTATACGGGACAAAACCAAGAGACCCAGTACTTC. Translating it yields CASSYTGQNQETQYF.

This sequence joins TRBV27 and TRBJ1-3; D perhaps matches TRBD1 (5 bases). Germline lookup yields CDR1 MNHEY and CDR2 SMNVEV (reference sequence). The V end was cut by 4 bases, the J end by 1 base, with 11 bases between. The CDR3 loop spans 15 amino acids. The chain's CDR3 is CASSSGTASGNTIYF. The CDR3, as DNA: TGTGCCAGCAGTTCAGGGACCGCTTCTGGAAACACCATATATTTT.

The chain couples TRBV7-9 to TRBJ1-2, with D possibly matching TRBD1 (5 bases). V was pared by 5 bases and J by 3 bases, with 16 bases between. The CDR3 extends over 15 amino acids. Germline V lookup: CDR1 SEHNR, CDR2 FQNEAQ (reference sequence). CDR3 DNA sequence: TGTGCCAGCAGCCTTTGGTTAGGGGTAGACTATGGCTACACCTTC. It translates to CASSLWLGVDYGYTF.

The chain has TRBV12-5 and TRBJ1-2; D unresolved. The CDR3 spans 12 residues. V shed 5 bases and J shed 2 bases, with 6 bases lying between them. Germline V gene data show CDR1 as LGHNT and CDR2 as FRNRAP. DNA of the CDR3: TGTGCTAGTGGTATGGACAACTATGGCTACACCTTC. It codes for CASGMDNYGYTF.

The chain employs TRBV5-6 and TRBJ2-7; 12 bases match TRBD2. Germline-derived CDR1 and CDR2 are SGHDT and YYEEEE. The CDR3 covers 16 residues. Trimming at V came to 4 bases and at J to 3 bases, leaving 8 bases not matched to a gene. The CDR3 DNA reads as TGTGCCAGCAGCGGGGTGTCTAGCGGGAGGGGCTACGAGCAGTACTTC. Its translation: CASSGVSSGRGYEQYF.